These 8 T cell receptor beta chains originate from one sample sequenced in a study of blood T cell repertoires in COVID-19. Generated by immunoSEQ multiplex PCR, the TCRdb table keeps only in-frame clones and is missing some. Here the sample spans over 200,000 clones, about 87% being singletons. The material sequenced was peripheral blood. Source of these receptors: a man between 25 and 39 years old with COVID-19, enrolled during active disease.

This clone was seen a single time. The chain uses TRBV27 and TRBJ1-6, with D possibly TRBD1 on 5 matching bases. V was cut by 5 bases and J by 1 base, with 12 bases left in between. This CDR3 has 16 residues. The germline gives CDR1 MNHEY, CDR2 SMNVEV (reference sequence). CDR3 in amino acids: CASSLGGGSYNSPLHF. The CDR3 coding sequence is TGTGCCAGCAGTCTAGGCGGGGGATCCTATAATTCACCCCTCCACTTT.

With regard to this clone: Distinct nucleotide sequences in the sample also encode this CDR3. The rearrangement uses TRBV27 and TRBJ1-5; 8 bases match TRBD1. The V segment lost 0 bases and the J segment 1 base; nucleotides outside the gene matches: 2. This CDR3 has 16 amino acids. The germline V gene encodes CDR1 MNHEY and CDR2 SMNVEV (reference sequence). The CDR3 region is CASSLSTGESNQPQHF. CDR3 bases: TGTGCCAGCAGTTTATCGACAGGGGAGAGCAATCAGCCCCAGCATTTT.

This clone was counted a single time. V gene TRBV6-5 combines with J gene TRBJ1-1; D may be TRBD1 (5 bases). The CDR3 sequence is 11 residues long. Germline-derived CDR1 and CDR2 are MNHEY and SVGAGI. V lost 3 bases, J lost 10 bases, and 9 bases lay in between. The CDR3 here is CASSYQGRAFF. The CDR3 nucleotides are TGTGCCAGCAGTTATCAGGGAAGAGCTTTCTTT.

This chain links TRBV7-3 with TRBJ2-2; 9 bases agree with TRBD1. V lost 5 bases, J lost 6 bases, and 7 bases stayed unmatched. The CDR3 extends over 15 amino acids. Germline V lookup: CDR1 SGHTA, CDR2 FQGTGA. CDR3 residues: CASSLDRGRAGELFF. In DNA form, the CDR3 reads TGTGCCAGCAGCCTGGACAGGGGAAGAGCCGGGGAGCTGTTTTTT.

The V call is TRBV2, the J call TRBJ1-6, with D perhaps TRBD1 (5 bases). V lost 3 bases to trimming and J lost 4 bases, with 7 bases between them. The CDR3 has 14 residues. Germline V gives CDR1 SNHLY, CDR2 FYNNEI. Written as DNA, the CDR3 is TGTGCCAGCAGTGACAGGGCGTATAATTCACCCCTCCACTTT. The encoded protein is CASSDRAYNSPLHF.

The genes are TRBV19 and TRBJ2-7; D is possibly TRBD2 (6 bases). Germline-derived CDR1 and CDR2 are LNHDA and SQIVND (reference sequence). Trimming pared 5 bases from V and 3 bases from J, leaving 11 bases between. This CDR3 region has 13 residues. CDR3 DNA: TGTGCCAGTAGTGTGGCGGGGAACTACGAGCAGTACTTC. As protein: CASSVAGNYEQYF.

The chain is built from TRBV7-2 and TRBJ1-1, with TRBD1 as a possible D gene (6 bases). Germline CDR1 reads SGHTA; CDR2 reads FQGNSA. This CDR3 comprises 16 residues. Trimming removed 5 bases at V and 3 bases at J, with 19 bases between. The CDR3 DNA is TGTGCCAGCAGCCCCGGGGGGGCCGCGCTCCACACTGAAGCTTTCTTT. Translation gives CASSPGGAALHTEAFF.

The chain has TRBV15 and TRBJ1-1; D is perhaps TRBD1 (6 bases). V shed 0 bases and J shed 4 bases, with 12 bases lying between them. The CDR3 has 15 residues. Germline V lookup: CDR1 LNHNV, CDR2 YYDKDF (reference sequence). The CDR3 region has the DNA TGTGCCACCAGCAGAGACAGGGGCGCGGTCACTGAAGCTTTCTTT. Its protein is CATSRDRGAVTEAFF.